This T cell receptor beta chain was observed in a study of blood T cells in healthy people across ages (dated by TCRdb to the mid-2010s). About the full investigation: In model experiments, template switching captured about one uniquely barcoded TCR beta cDNA molecule for every two T cells. For two donors (one aged 18 to 30 and one aged 80 or older), the study analyzed two additional independent replicas of 1 million unique cDNA reads from the same blood draw. To avoid experimental bias, donors of different ages were randomly spread across the sequencing lanes. Four age groups were formed from the donors: young (average 16 years), middle-aged (around 40), aged (under 70) and long-lived (about 80). The study measured age-related changes in TCR beta repertoire diversity using deep sequencing normalized with unique cDNA molecular identifiers.

As concerns this clonotype: The target of this receptor is not known. The junction departs from the called germline gene at one end, perhaps through a read error.

The donors were 40 or so Caucasian individuals from Russia, aged roughly 6 to 100 years, who were systemically healthy. Each donor gave roughly 9 milliliters of peripheral blood, drawn into EDTA-treated Vacutainer tubes. PBMCs were isolated by Ficoll-Paque density-gradient centrifugation, with at least 7 million obtained per sample. Trizol reagent was used to extract total RNA from PBMCs, with at least 5 micrograms per sample. For every donor, flow cytometry on a PBMC aliquot measured the percentage of naive CD45RAhigh/CD27high T cells. The method behind the library was 5' RACE. This sample was sequenced with an Illumina HiSeq 2500. A second PCR of about 7 to 12 cycles was run with a J-beta primer mix and a sample-barcoded 5' primer. A unique molecular identifier was introduced onto each TCR beta cDNA molecule by a template-switch 5' adaptor carrying 12 random nucleotides. Each sample yielded at least 2.5 million CDR3-containing paired-end reads. First-strand cDNA synthesis was performed from all RNA using the Mint cDNA synthesis kit, with priming by a TRBC-specific oligonucleotide. After uracil-DNA glycosylase treatment, a first 18-cycle PCR used universal primers M1SS and BC2_uni_R on all cDNA. Under the source paper's analysis protocol: For normalization, 1 million high-quality reads, each with a distinct molecular identifier, were randomly selected from each sample. Reads sharing molecular identifiers were discarded rather than binned into consensus sequences. CDR3 identification, clonotype clustering and error correction used MiTCR with a Q25 quality threshold and the strictest error-elimination algorithm. A nonparametric unseen species model with Euler transformation was used to estimate a lower bound on total TCR beta diversity. TCRdb cleaned the public reads at Q25 with fastp, built clones with MiXCR and kept in-frame beta chains. Every distinct CDR3 protein forms one entry, paired with its most common genes and DNA. For this entry, the V and J calls and clone size follow TCRdb and not the study's own pipeline. The sample table lists approximately 690,000 distinct CDR3 sequences, around two fifths of them with a count of one. Approximately 31% of the sample is held by the ten biggest clonotypes.

General findings and caveats noted by the study authors: Because profiling used bulk unsorted PBMCs, naive and antigen-experienced compartments could not be compared conclusively. Observed TCR beta diversity per million T cells fell roughly linearly with age, and a significant reduction was already apparent by age around 36. Observed TCR beta diversity correlated strongly with the percentage of naive T cells measured by flow cytometry. The long-lived group showed more naive CD4+ T cells, fewer expanded clones and increased TCR diversity than the aged group, suggesting age selection. Because the CMV infection status of the donors was unknown, age-related changes in expanded clonotypes may potentially have been confounded. Estimates of total diversity based on one million sequenced T cells were regarded as lower bounds and as underestimates.

CDR1 SSHAT and CDR2 FNYEAQ are derived from the germline V gene (reference sequence). The CDR3 numbers 14 residues from cysteine through phenylalanine. The kept DNA is CDR3 alone, 42 bases in frame from the first base. Sequencing was done on a sample of blood. This clonotype was obtained from a man of 80 years or more in good health. The sequence is built from TRBV7-7 and TRBJ2-5, and possibly TRBD1, on 6 matching bases. Here is the DNA: TGTGCTAGCAGCTTAGCAGGGGAGAAGGAGACCCAGTACTTC. Protein translation: CASSLAGEKETQYF.